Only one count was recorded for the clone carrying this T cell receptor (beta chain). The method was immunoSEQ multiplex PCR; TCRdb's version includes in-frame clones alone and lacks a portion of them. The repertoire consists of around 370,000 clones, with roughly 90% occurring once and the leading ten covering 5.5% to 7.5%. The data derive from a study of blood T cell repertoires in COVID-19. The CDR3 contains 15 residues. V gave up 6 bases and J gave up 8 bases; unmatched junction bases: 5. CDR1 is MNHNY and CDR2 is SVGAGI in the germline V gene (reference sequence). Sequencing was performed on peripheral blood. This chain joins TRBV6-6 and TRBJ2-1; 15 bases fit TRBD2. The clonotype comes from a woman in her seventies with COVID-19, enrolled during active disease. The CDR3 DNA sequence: TGTGCCAGCAGAACGGGACTAGCGGGGGGCGATGAGCAGTTCTTC. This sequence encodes CASRTGLAGGDEQFF.